This TCR beta chain was sequenced in a study of Ad26.COV2.S vaccination and SARS-CoV-2 variants. In germline, CDR1 is MNHEY, CDR2 SVGAGI. The junction had 9 bases not matched to a gene; V was cut back by 6 bases and J by 5 bases. This CDR3 comprises 14 residues. With respect to this clone: Its target is not known.

The method was immunoSEQ multiplex PCR; TCRdb's version includes in-frame clones alone and lacks a portion of them. The top ten clones hold around 4.2% of a sample with 300,000 to 400,000 clones, 92% of them seen once. Regarding the study as a whole: A substantial breadth of spike-specific CD8+ and CD4+ T cell responses after vaccination has been reported. Analyses that measured TCR breadth and depth may have underestimated total T cell responses.

This sequence was found in a human donor who had recovered from COVID-19. The chain links TRBV6-5 to TRBJ1-1, with TRBD1 identical over 7 bases. The input for sequencing was peripheral blood, taken after recovery from COVID-19. The CDR3: CASRATGSGTEAFF. The CDR3 DNA reads TGTGCCAGCAGAGCGACAGGGAGTGGTACTGAAGCTTTCTTT.